The 2 T cell receptor beta chains reported below all come from one sample, sequenced in a study of CD8+ T cells in alopecia areata. As the sequencing template, cDNA was produced by extracting RNA and reverse transcribing it. Sequenced by immunoSEQ multiplex PCR; TCRdb stores in-frame clones only, minus some. Found here are 140,000 to 150,000 clones, 87% of them singletons; the top ten hold roughly 16%. The material sequenced was CD8+ T cells sorted from blood, taken at week 0. Receptors were obtained from a human donor with alopecia areata.

The rearrangement uses TRBV5-4 and TRBJ1-2; TRBD1 agrees at 12 bases. The CDR3 loop spans 16 amino acids. Germline-derived CDR1 and CDR2 are SGHNT and YYREEE (reference sequence). V gave up 9 bases and J gave up 8 bases; unmatched junction bases: 17. CDR3 nucleotide sequence: TGTGCCACCTTAATGGGACAGGGGGCAACTTCTAGGGGCTACACCTTC. This translates into CATLMGQGATSRGYTF.

This rearrangement joins TRBV7-8 to TRBJ2-2, with TRBD2 as a possible D gene (6 bases). This CDR3 spans 14 amino acids. V lost 4 bases, J lost 7 bases, and 13 bases lay in between. Germline values: CDR1 SGHVS, CDR2 FQNEAQ. In DNA form, the CDR3 reads TGTGCCAGCAGCTGGGAAGCGGGCCTCGGGGAGCTGTTTTTT. Translating gives CASSWEAGLGELFF. The full variable domain, with the rest looked up from reference TRBV7-8 and TRBJ2-2, is GAGVSQSPRYKVAKRGQDVALRCDPISGHVSLFWYQQALGQGPEFLTYFQNEAQLDKSGLPSDRFFAERPEGSVSTLKIQRTQQEDSAVYLCASSWEAGLGELFFGEGSRLTVL.